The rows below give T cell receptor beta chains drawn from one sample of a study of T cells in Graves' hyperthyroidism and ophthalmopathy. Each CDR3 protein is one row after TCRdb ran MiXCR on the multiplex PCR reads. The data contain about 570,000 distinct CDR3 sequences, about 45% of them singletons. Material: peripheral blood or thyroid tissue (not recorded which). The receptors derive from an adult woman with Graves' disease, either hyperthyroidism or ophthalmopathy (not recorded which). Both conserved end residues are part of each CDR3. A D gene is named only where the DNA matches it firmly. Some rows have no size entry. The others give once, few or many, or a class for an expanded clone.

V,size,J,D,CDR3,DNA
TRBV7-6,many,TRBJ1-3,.,CASSGRLSGNTIYF,TGTGCCAGCAGTGGGCGCCTCTCTGGAAACACCATATATTTT
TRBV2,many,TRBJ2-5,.,CASSEAPATLGGTQYF,TGTGCCAGCAGTGAAGCGCCGGCCACCCTTGGCGGGACCCAGTACTTC
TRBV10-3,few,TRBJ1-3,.,CAISGSSSGNTIYF,TGTGCCATCAGTGGGTCCTCCTCTGGAAACACCATATATTTT
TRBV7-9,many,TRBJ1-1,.,CASSLVRGWTEAFF,TGTGCCAGCAGCTTAGTGCGGGGTTGGACTGAAGCTTTCTTT
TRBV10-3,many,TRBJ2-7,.,CAISPDGEGEQYF,TGTGCCATCAGCCCAGATGGTGAGGGCGAGCAGTACTTC
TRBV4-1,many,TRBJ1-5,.,CASSQGRGNNQPQHF,TGCGCCAGCAGCCAAGGAAGGGGGAACAATCAGCCCCAGCATTTT
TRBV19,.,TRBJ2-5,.,CATWRTGEQETQYF,TGTGCCACTTGGCGCACCGGGGAACAAGAGACCCAGTACTTC
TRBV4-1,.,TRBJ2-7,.,CASSPRLGGGPYEQYF,TGCGCCAGCAGCCCCAGATTAGGCGGGGGCCCCTACGAGCAGTACTTC
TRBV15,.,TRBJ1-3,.,CAASSFNTASSGNTIYF,TGTGCCGCCAGCAGCTTTAACACAGCCTCCTCTGGAAACACCATATATTTT
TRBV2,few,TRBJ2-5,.,CASSEIIGETQYF,TGTGCCAGCAGTGAGATTATCGGGGAGACCCAGTACTTC
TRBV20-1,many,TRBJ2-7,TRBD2,CSARDPGTSGREQYF,TGCAGTGCTAGGGACCCCGGGACTAGCGGGAGAGAGCAGTACTTC
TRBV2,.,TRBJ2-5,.,CASSEGQMETQYF,TGTGCCAGTAGTGAGGGACAAATGGAGACCCAGTACTTC
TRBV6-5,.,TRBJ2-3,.,CASSYWKGGSTQYF,TGTGCCAGCAGTTACTGGAAAGGGGGGAGTACGCAGTATTTT
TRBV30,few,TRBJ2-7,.,CAWSRPTEEQYF,TGTGCCTGGAGTAGGCCGACGGAAGAGCAGTACTTC
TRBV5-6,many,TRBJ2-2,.,CASSFWTNTGELFF,TGTGCCAGCAGCTTCTGGACCAATACCGGGGAGCTGTTTTTT
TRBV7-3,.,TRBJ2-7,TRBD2,CASSLILAGGYEQYF,TGTGCCAGCAGCTTAATCCTAGCGGGCGGCTACGAGCAGTACTTC